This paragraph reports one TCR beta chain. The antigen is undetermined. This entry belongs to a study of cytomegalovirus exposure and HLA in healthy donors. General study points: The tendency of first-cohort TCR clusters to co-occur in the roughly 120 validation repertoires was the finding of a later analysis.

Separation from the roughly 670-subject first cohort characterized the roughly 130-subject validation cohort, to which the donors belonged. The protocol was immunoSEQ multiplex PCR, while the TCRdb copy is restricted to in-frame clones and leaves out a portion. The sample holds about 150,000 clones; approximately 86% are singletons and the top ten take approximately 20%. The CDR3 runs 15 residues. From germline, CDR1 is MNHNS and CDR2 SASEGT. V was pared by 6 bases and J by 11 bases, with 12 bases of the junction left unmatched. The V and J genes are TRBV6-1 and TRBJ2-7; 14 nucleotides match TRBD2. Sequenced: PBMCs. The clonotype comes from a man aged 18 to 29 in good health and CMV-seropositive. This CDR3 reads CASSPGETSGRAEYF. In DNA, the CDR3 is TGTGCCAGCAGCCCAGGGGAGACTAGCGGGAGGGCGGAGTACTTC.